Included here is one TCR beta chain sequence, with context. What it recognizes is unknown. These data originate in a study of T-cell memory formation after mild COVID-19. Across the whole study: Clusters of TCRs were largely donor specific.

5'RACE primed from the constant segment yielded TCR alpha and TCR beta cDNA libraries bearing sample barcodes and UMIs. TCRdb re-called the 5' RACE reads with MiXCR, one entry per CDR3 protein. The sample has more than 150,000 distinct CDR3 sequences; around a sixth are singletons. Findings and caveats of the study: Day 37-peaking second-wave clones had unconfirmed SARS-CoV-2 specificity. A subset of responding clones appeared in pre-infection memory, suggesting cross-reactive memory joined.

The CDR3 runs 15 residues. V lost 0 bases and J lost 6, with 9 bases in between. CDR1 and CDR2 from the germline V gene are LGHNA and YSLEER. The receptor was derived from a man aged 18 to 29 who had mild COVID-19 (a few samples of this study predate the infection). Cell type and time point are not known. What was sequenced was PBMCs or a T cell subset sorted from them (not recorded which). The chain combines TRBV4-3 with TRBJ1-6; D is undetermined. CDR3 protein: CASSQDPLRNSPLHF. As DNA, the CDR3 is TGCGCCAGCAGCCAAGATCCACTGCGTAATTCACCCCTCCACTTT.